This T cell receptor beta chain originates from a study of T cell repertoires in cytomegalovirus infection. Study background: CMV infection together with matching HLA type was indicated by public TCR beta signatures.

Study results and limitations: Predominance within the ex vivo response was attributable to HLA-C-restricted CMV-specific TCR beta clonotypes. Based on cumulative public TCR beta family frequency, carriers of CMV plus the relevant HLA were identified.

The germline CDR1 and CDR2 sequences are ENHRY and SYGVKD. CDR3 length: 14 residues. The V segment lost 5 bases and the J segment 5 bases; nucleotides outside the gene matches: 3. TCRdb used MiXCR to reprocess the reads, holding one entry per CDR3 protein. Of around 450,000 distinct CDR3 sequences listed, approximately 30% are singletons. This clonotype has a handful of counts. The antigen remains undetermined. Material: PBMCs. The chain employs TRBV10-3 and TRBJ1-4; 9 bases line up with TRBD1. This TCR was recovered from a human donor in good health (CMV status not recorded). Some clones in this sample may be carry-over from other donors' samples. The CDR3 here is CAISRTGGNEKLFF. CDR3 DNA: TGTGCCATCAGTCGTACAGGGGGCAATGAAAAACTGTTTTTT.